This TCR beta chain was observed in a study of blood T cell repertoires in COVID-19. Looking at the study overall: The analysed material was cDNA or gDNA that came from T cells, B-cell-depleted T cells, or PBMCs.

The V and J ends lost 4 bases and 3 bases, in that order; junction bases with no gene match: 8. The CDR3 covers 15 residues. CDR1 is SGHRS and CDR2 is YFSETQ in the germline V gene. Clones were read by immunoSEQ multiplex PCR, and TCRdb kept only the in-frame ones, dropping some. This table holds about 180,000 clones, about 83% found once. This receptor was taken from a human donor in a cohort sampled during active COVID-19. The sequenced material came from peripheral blood. The chain employs TRBV5-1 and TRBJ2-5, with TRBD1 identical over 8 bases. The CDR3 spells CASSLPTGDEETQYF. The CDR3 bases are TGCGCCAGCAGCCTCCCGACAGGGGACGAAGAGACCCAGTACTTC.